These 10 T cell receptor beta chains were sequenced from one sample in a study of blood T cell repertoires in COVID-19. TCRdb's table, derived via immunoSEQ multiplex PCR, lists solely in-frame clones and lacks some. The sample yields roughly 43,000 clones, roughly 84% seen once. Sequencing input: peripheral blood. The origin of the receptors is a woman aged 70 to 79 in a cohort sampled during active COVID-19.

The chain recombines TRBV7-9 with TRBJ2-5; 9 nucleotides match TRBD1. Germline CDR1 is SEHNR and CDR2 is FQNEAQ (reference sequence). The CDR3 is 15 amino acids. With 5 bases clipped from V and 4 bases from J, the junction kept 8 bases outside the gene matches. CDR3 amino acids: CASSIGQGWAETQYF. In nucleotides, the CDR3 is TGTGCCAGCAGCATCGGACAGGGGTGGGCAGAGACCCAGTACTTC.

This chain links TRBV24-1 with TRBJ2-2; D gene uncertain. The germline V gene has CDR1 KGHDR and CDR2 SFDVKD. The CDR3 contains 13 residues. The germline V and J ends were trimmed by 5 bases and 5 bases, with 8 bases remaining between them. As DNA, the CDR3 is TGTGCCACCAGTGCGGGTTTTACCGGGGAGCTGTTTTTT. Translating gives CATSAGFTGELFF.

In regard to this clone: This sample includes further DNA sequences coding for the same CDR3. J is TRBJ2-7 and V is TRBV2, with D possibly matching TRBD2 (5 bases). CDR3 length: 13 amino acids. Germline V CDR1 and CDR2: SNHLY, FYNNEI. V dropped 4 bases and J dropped 0 bases, with 7 bases sitting between them. The CDR3 DNA sequence: TGTGCCAGCAGTGGGGGAGTCTCCTACGAGCAGTACTTC. Encoded protein: CASSGGVSYEQYF.

The chain combines TRBV27 with TRBJ1-1; D is uncertain. Trimming took 5 bases from V and 1 from J, leaving 8 bases between them. Germline V gene sequence: CDR1 MNHEY, CDR2 SMNVEV (reference sequence). The CDR3 length is 13 residues. CDR3 sequence reads: CASSPVQNTEAFF. The CDR3 nucleotides read TGTGCCAGCAGTCCGGTCCAGAACACTGAAGCTTTCTTT.

V gene TRBV7-9 combines with J gene TRBJ2-4, with D maybe TRBD1 (5 bases). The CDR3 is 13 amino acids. Germline V gene sequence: CDR1 SEHNR, CDR2 FQNEAQ (reference sequence). V was clipped by 4 bases and J by 9 bases, with 13 bases between them. Here the CDR3 DNA reads TGTGCCAGCAGCTCCGAATATAGGGGCATTCAGTACTTC. Residues: CASSSEYRGIQYF. Complete variable domain (other parts from reference TRBV7-9 and TRBJ2-4): DTGVSQNPRHKITKRGQNVTFRCDPISEHNRLYWYRQTLGQGPEFLTYFQNEAQLEKSRLLSDRFSAERPKGSFSTLEIQRTEQGDSAMYLCASSSEYRGIQYFGAGTRLSVL.

The J gene is TRBJ2-7, the V gene TRBV3-1 (or the pseudogene TRBV3-2), with TRBD1 as a possible D gene (6 bases). The CDR3 loop spans 13 amino acids. CDR1 and CDR2 from the germline V gene are LGHDT and YNNKEL (reference sequence). Trimming took 2 bases from V and 7 from J, leaving 12 bases between them. In nucleotides, the CDR3 is TGTGCCAGCAGCCAACCAACAGGGTCTGAGCAGTACTTC. Translation: CASSQPTGSEQYF.

CDR3 sequence (DNA): TGTGCCAGCAGCTCCCAGACTAGCTTAGGGGAGACCCAGTACTTC. Translation: CASSSQTSLGETQYF. The chain carries TRBV7-2 and TRBJ2-5; 7 bases align to TRBD2. V shed 4 bases and J 5 bases; nucleotides not matched to a gene: 10. The CDR3 sequence is 15 residues long. Per the germline V gene, CDR1 is SGHTA and CDR2 is FQGNSA.

The V gene is TRBV27, the J gene TRBJ2-5; weak D call: TRBD2 (5 bases). V shed 0 bases and J shed 4 bases, with 12 bases lying between them. CDR1 MNHEY and CDR2 SMNVEV come from the germline V gene (reference sequence). CDR3 size: 15 residues. Written as DNA, the CDR3 is TGTGCCAGCAGTTTATCGGGCGGGTGGGGAGAGACCCAGTACTTC. Its protein product is CASSLSGGWGETQYF.

In this sample, this clone turned up a few times. The rearrangement links TRBV6-6 to TRBJ2-1, with TRBD1 matching 9 bases. The germline V gene encodes CDR1 MNHNY and CDR2 SVGAGI (reference sequence). V lost 2 bases to trimming and J lost 9 bases; unmatched junction nucleotides: 8. The CDR3 extends over 15 amino acids. The CDR3 loop reads CASSYTGTGLTEQFF. DNA of the CDR3: TGTGCCAGCAGTTACACTGGGACAGGGTTAACTGAGCAGTTCTTC.

This clone was seen more than once but under ten times. This chain links TRBV20-1 with TRBJ2-2; D may be TRBD2 (6 bases). Trimming left V 3 bases short and J 6 bases short, with 11 bases between. The CDR3 consists of 13 residues. Germline-derived CDR1 and CDR2 are DFQATT and SNEGSKA (reference sequence). In DNA, the CDR3 is TGCAGTGCTAGTAGGTGGGAGGCCGGGGAGCTGTTTTTT. This gives the protein CSASRWEAGELFF.